This T cell receptor (beta chain) was documented in a study of blood T cell repertoires in COVID-19. Authors' methods: Estimated nucleated cell counts came from reference gene primer amplification. TCRdb keeps only in-frame clones here, not all; method: immunoSEQ multiplex PCR. V, J and clone size are taken as reported in that table, and D and trimming were inferred from the DNA itself. The sample has some 260,000 clones; about 87% are singletons. This clonotype originated in a woman in her sixties or seventies with COVID-19, enrolled during active disease. The material sequenced was peripheral blood.

The CDR3 region is CASSGSYEQYF. CDR3 nucleotides: TGTGCCAGTAGCGGGAGCTACGAGCAGTACTTC. The J gene is TRBJ2-7, the V gene TRBV19, with D perhaps matching TRBD2 (6 bases). Germline CDR1 reads LNHDA; CDR2 reads SQIVND (reference sequence). The CDR3 consists of 11 residues. V was clipped by 6 bases and J by 3 bases, with 6 bases between them.